A selection of T cell receptor beta chains follows, all from one sample in a study of regulatory and conventional T cells in breast cancer. TCRdb re-analysed the PCR reads in MiXCR, keeping a single row per CDR3 protein. Seen here are fewer than 20,000 distinct CDR3 sequences, around 30% observed once, and the top ten hold less than 2%. What was sequenced was conventional T cells from blood. The source is a female donor in good health. The CDR3 runs from the conserved cysteine through the conserved F or W. The order of the fields is V gene, CDR3 protein.

V: TRBV7-3
CDR3: CASSLGPRDSYEQYF

V: TRBV4-1
CDR3: CASSQDVIGSYNSPLHF

V: TRBV28
CDR3: CASSPRDYEQYF

V: TRBV3-1
CDR3: CASSHLDREVGEKLFF

V: TRBV6-1
CDR3: CASSEGPEGDQPQHF

V: TRBV7-2
CDR3: CASSPWTSGSYDEQFF

V: TRBV7-9
CDR3: CASSPHAWLAGEDETQYF

V: TRBV5-4
CDR3: CASSSGGRGGQETQYF

V: TRBV7-2
CDR3: CASSLDRGDNSPLHF

V: TRBV5-1
CDR3: CASSFGRAVGTGELFF

V: TRBV29-1
CDR3: CSVALGQGTDTQYF

V: TRBV6-2/TRBV6-3
CDR3: CASYRYEQYF

V: TRBV4-3
CDR3: CASSQDPVWTDTQYF

V: TRBV3-1
CDR3: CASSLPTNREGAFF

V: TRBV4-3
CDR3: CASSQGGSSYNEQFF

V: TRBV28
CDR3: CASSFADRVGTEAFF

V: TRBV2
CDR3: CASSAEGYTEAFF

V: TRBV29-1
CDR3: CSVTVGQGWSTEAFF

V: TRBV29-1
CDR3: CSVSRGYTEAFF

V: TRBV5-1
CDR3: CASSLRALSGANVLTF

V: TRBV6-1
CDR3: CAISEREETQYF

V: TRBV4-1
CDR3: CASSPRVAQDTQYF